The rows below give T cell receptor beta chains drawn from one sample of a study of blood T cell repertoires in COVID-19. Sequencing used immunoSEQ multiplex PCR; TCRdb keeps in-frame clones, though not all of them. The sample shows some 200,000 clones, around 83% of them seen only once. The source material was peripheral blood. The receptors were sampled from a woman older than 75 in a cohort sampled during active or convalescent COVID-19. Each CDR3 is given with its conserved first and last residue. The D gene is left open where the match is weak. Part of the rows lack a size; the others show once, few, many or a class for expanded clones.

>few|TRBV7-9|-|TRBJ1-2
TGTGCCAGCAGCTTACTTGGACAGAGCTATGGCTACACCTTC
CASSLLGQSYGYTF
>-|TRBV15|-|TRBJ1-5
TGTGCCACCAGAAGGGAGAGCAGAAAGTATAGCAATCAGCCCCAGCATTTT
CATRRESRKYSNQPQHF
>-|TRBV10-3|-|TRBJ2-7
TGTGCCATCTCGGACAGCTCCTACGAGCAGTACTTC
CAISDSSYEQYF
>once|TRBV9|TRBD2|TRBJ2-2
TGTGCCAGCAGCGTGCAAGCGGGGGTCAACACCGGGGAGCTGTTTTTT
CASSVQAGVNTGELFF
>-|TRBV29-1|-|TRBJ1-1
TGCAGCGTTAGAGGCGATAAGGACACTGAAGCTTTCTTT
CSVRGDKDTEAFF
>once|TRBV6-5|TRBD1|TRBJ1-5
TGTGCCAGCCGGACAGGGGTCACTCAGCCCCAGCATTTT
CASRTGVTQPQHF
>-|TRBV7-9|TRBD1|TRBJ1-2
TGTGCCAGCAGACCAGCCGGACAGGGAAACTATGGCTACACCTTC
CASRPAGQGNYGYTF
>once|TRBV11-3|-|TRBJ2-5
TGTGCCAGCAAACGGGGGGCTAGACAAGAGACCCAGTACTTC
CASKRGARQETQYF
>once|TRBV6-5|-|TRBJ1-4
TGTGCCAGCAGTTACTCGGCGGGGGCTAATGAAAAACTGTTTTTT
CASSYSAGANEKLFF
>-|TRBV18|-|TRBJ2-5
TGTGCCAGCTCACCCCGGGAGCAAGAGACCCAGTACTTC
CASSPREQETQYF
>once|TRBV7-9|-|TRBJ2-1
TGTGCCAGCAGCTTAGCCGCTTTAGACAATGAGCAGTTCTTC
CASSLAALDNEQFF
>-|TRBV10-3|TRBD1|TRBJ1-4
TGTGCCATCAGTGATCACCGGGACAGGCGCGAAAAACTGTTTTTT
CAISDHRDRREKLFF
>-|TRBV20-1|TRBD2|TRBJ2-1
TGCAGTGCTAGTCCGGGGCTAGCGGGACGGGAGCAGTTCTTC
CSASPGLAGREQFF
>-|TRBV3-1/TRBV3-2|TRBD1|TRBJ1-4
TGTGCCAGCAGCTCCAGGGGGTCTAATGAAAAACTGTTTTTT
CASSSRGSNEKLFF
>-|TRBV10-1|-|TRBJ1-1
TGCGCCAGCAGTGAAGGGAGAGGGACTGAAGCTTTCTTT
CASSEGRGTEAFF
>once|TRBV20-1|-|TRBJ1-4
TGCAGTGCTAGTAGGGGTGCAACTAATGAAAAACTGTTTTTT
CSASRGATNEKLFF
>-|TRBV6-5|TRBD1|TRBJ2-7
TGTGCCAGCAGGGAGACAGGGGAAGGCTACGAGCAGTACTTC
CASRETGEGYEQYF
>-|TRBV11-3|TRBD1|TRBJ1-4
TGTGCCAGCAGCCGCGGACAGGTTGCAACTAATGAAAAACTGTTTTTT
CASSRGQVATNEKLFF
>-|TRBV6-1|TRBD1|TRBJ1-4
TGTGCCAGCAGTGAAGCGCTGGGCAGGGGGCATGAAAAACTGTTTTTT
CASSEALGRGHEKLFF
>-|TRBV6-5|TRBD1|TRBJ2-3
TGTGCCAGCAGTTATACAGGGGAAACAGATACGCAGTATTTT
CASSYTGETDTQYF
>few|TRBV5-1|-|TRBJ2-1
TGCGCCAGCAGCCCAGGTTTTTGGGATGACTATACACTCTTC
CASSPGFWDDYTLF
>-|TRBV11-3|-|TRBJ1-1
TGTGCCAGCAGCTTAGGGTCCTTACAGAACACTGAAGCTTTCTTT
CASSLGSLQNTEAFF
>-|TRBV24-1|TRBD1|TRBJ1-2
TGTGCCACCAGTGATTGGGACAGTCTCTATGGCTACACCTTC
CATSDWDSLYGYTF
>few|TRBV7-2|TRBD2|TRBJ2-1
TGTGCCAGCAGCTTAGTTCCGGGCCTAGCGGGGTTAAGCGATGAGCAGTTCTTC
CASSLVPGLAGLSDEQFF
>-|TRBV5-1|TRBD1|TRBJ1-6
TGCGCCAGCAGCGGGGGGACAGGGGGAACGGGATCACCCCTCCACTTT
CASSGGTGGTGSPLHF
>-|TRBV5-1|TRBD1|TRBJ1-2
TGCGCCAGCAGCTCCCCCCAGGGGGCGGAGGGCTACACCTTC
CASSSPQGAEGYTF
>-|TRBV7-2|TRBD1|TRBJ2-7
TGTGCCAGCAGCTCAAGGGGTACAGGGGCCCTCTCCTACGAGCAGTACTTC
CASSSRGTGALSYEQYF
>-|TRBV18|-|TRBJ2-3
TGTGCCAGCTCACCAATACCCCAGAACACAGATACGCAGTATTTT
CASSPIPQNTDTQYF
>-|TRBV9|-|TRBJ2-6
TGTGCCAGCAGCGTACGGAGCTCTGGGGCCAACGTCCTGACTTTC
CASSVRSSGANVLTF
>-|TRBV11-2|-|TRBJ2-1
TGTGCCAGCAGCTTAGTCGGAGGCAGAGCTATGTACAATGAGCAGTTCTTC
CASSLVGGRAMYNEQFF